The 12 T cell receptor beta chains below were found in one sample sequenced in a study of shared T cell receptors in the human thymus. The table came from immunoSEQ multiplex PCR; TCRdb's copy has only in-frame clones and leaves some out. The sample lists some 760,000 clones; approximately 85% were seen once. The same specimen was also included in a second study, on human thymus T cells.

Specimen: thymocytes. The receptors originated from a girl under three years old with a congenital heart defect.

The chain couples TRBV14 to TRBJ2-1, with 7 bases lining up with TRBD1. There are 17 residues in the CDR3. Trimming took 1 base from V and 3 from J; bases not matched to a gene: 9. Germline V lookup: CDR1 SGHDN, CDR2 FVKESK. The CDR3 DNA is TGTGCCAGCAGCCAAGCGGGGACAGACCCAATCTACAATGAGCAGTTCTTC. Translating it yields CASSQAGTDPIYNEQFF.

The V and J genes are TRBV7-6 and TRBJ1-1, with 7 bases aligning to TRBD1. CDR1 and CDR2 from the germline V gene are SGHVS and FNYEAQ. This CDR3 comprises 15 residues. Unmatched junction bases numbered 17, after V lost 5 bases and J lost 11 bases. CDR3 sequence (DNA): TGTGCCAGCAGCCCGCGCCTGGGAACAGGGGCGCAGGCTTTCTTT. This gives the protein CASSPRLGTGAQAFF. Complete variable domain (other parts from reference TRBV7-6 and TRBJ1-1): GAGVSQSPRYKVTKRGQDVALRCDPISGHVSLYWYRQALGQGPEFLTYFNYEAQQDKSGLPNDRFSAERPEGSISTLTIQRTEQRDSAMYRCASSPRLGTGAQAFFGQGTRLTVV.

V gene TRBV5-1 combines with J gene TRBJ2-5, with a tentative D call TRBD1 (6 bases). The germline V gene encodes CDR1 SGHRS and CDR2 YFSETQ. CDR3 length equals 15 residues. V was cut by 4 bases and J by 2 bases, with 15 bases left in between. The DNA for the CDR3 is TGCGCCAGCAGCCCCACCATACAGGGTCAAGAGACCCAGTACTTC. Translating gives CASSPTIQGQETQYF.

This clone was detected only once. The rearrangement links TRBV11-3 to TRBJ2-1; 13 positions match TRBD2. Germline V gene lookup returns CDR1 SGHNT and CDR2 YENEEA. V was clipped by 1 base and J by 0 bases; unmatched bases: 6. The CDR3 runs 19 residues. The CDR3 region is CASSLGTSGGLSSYNEQFF. In DNA form, the CDR3 reads TGTGCCAGCAGCTTAGGGACTAGCGGGGGCCTCAGCTCCTACAATGAGCAGTTCTTC.

This sequence joins TRBV6-5 and TRBJ1-6; 7 positions match TRBD1. CDR1 is MNHEY, CDR2 SVGAGI, per germline. This CDR3 spans 13 amino acids. The trim removed 5 bases at V and 5 bases at J, leaving 0 bases unmatched. The CDR3 DNA reads TGTGCCAGCAGTGACAGGGATAATTCACCCCTCCACTTT. Residues: CASSDRDNSPLHF.

The genes are TRBV5-1 and TRBJ1-4; D may be TRBD1 (6 bases). V lost 4 bases and J 5 bases, leaving 12 bases between the germline ends. This CDR3 has 14 amino acids. Per germline, CDR1 SGHRS and CDR2 YFSETQ. In nucleotides, the CDR3 is TGCGCCAGCAGCCCCGGACAGCGAAATGAAAAACTGTTTTTT. Translating gives CASSPGQRNEKLFF.

This rearrangement joins TRBV28 to TRBJ2-2, with TRBD2 matching over 13 bases. J was trimmed by 4 bases and V by 5 bases; bases with no gene match: 19. Germline values: CDR1 MDHEN, CDR2 SYDVKM. CDR3 length equals 21 residues. CDR3 nucleotide sequence: TGTGCCAGCAGTACAGAACTAGCGGGGGGGCGGCGGAATCATTGCACCGGGGAGCTGTTTTTT. Translation: CASSTELAGGRRNHCTGELFF.

V is TRBV7-6 and J is TRBJ1-1, with a weak D call TRBD1 (5 bases). This CDR3 is 20 amino acids long. Germline V CDR1 and CDR2: SGHVS, FNYEAQ. The V and J ends lost 5 bases and 0 bases respectively, with 28 bases between them. The CDR3 protein is CASSPSRGTDSFRVNTEAFF. The CDR3 nucleotides are TGTGCCAGCAGCCCATCCCGGGGGACTGACTCATTCCGAGTGAACACTGAAGCTTTCTTT. Full variable domain (remainder filled in from reference TRBV7-6 and TRBJ1-1): GAGVSQSPRYKVTKRGQDVALRCDPISGHVSLYWYRQALGQGPEFLTYFNYEAQQDKSGLPNDRFSAERPEGSISTLTIQRTEQRDSAMYRCASSPSRGTDSFRVNTEAFFGQGTRLTVV.

The chain employs TRBV2 and TRBJ2-3; weak D call: TRBD2 (5 bases). Germline V gene sequence: CDR1 SNHLY, CDR2 FYNNEI. The CDR3 is 15 amino acids. Trimming removed 6 bases at V and 2 bases at J, with 15 bases between. In DNA, the CDR3 is TGTGCCAGCAGGGGCGGGCGGACCGACACAGATACGCAGTATTTT. Residues: CASRGGRTDTDTQYF.

This chain uses TRBV28 with TRBJ1-6, with a possible D match to TRBD1 (5 bases). With 3 bases removed from V and 9 bases from J, the gap between germline ends came to 18 bases. Germline-derived CDR1 and CDR2 are MDHEN and SYDVKM. CDR3 size: 16 residues. The CDR3 protein is CASSFSPIPGSSPLHF. The CDR3 region has the DNA TGTGCCAGCAGTTTCAGTCCTATCCCAGGGTCTTCACCCCTCCACTTT.

In DNA form, the CDR3 reads TGTGCCAGCAGCTTATTCGGGGGACCCAACCCGAACACTGAAGCTTTCTTT. As protein: CASSLFGGPNPNTEAFF. This rearrangement joins TRBV13 to TRBJ1-1; a weak D match, TRBD1 (5 bases). V was cut by 2 bases and J by 1 base, with 17 bases left in between. CDR1 PRHDT and CDR2 FYEKMQ come from the germline V gene (reference sequence). The length of the CDR3 is 17 residues.

This chain joins TRBV28 and TRBJ1-1; 7 nucleotides line up with TRBD1. The CDR3 contains 13 residues. V was clipped by 4 bases and J by 7 bases; unmatched bases: 6. CDR1 and CDR2 from the germline V gene are MDHEN and SYDVKM. CDR3 amino acids: CASSSTGYGEAFF. CDR3 nucleotides: TGTGCCAGCAGTTCGACAGGGTACGGTGAAGCTTTCTTT.